This T cell receptor (beta chain) was retrieved from a study of blood T cell repertoires in COVID-19. Background on the study: The United States, Italy and Spain provided the acute and convalescent COVID-19 samples. Sample material is recorded as cDNA or gDNA derived from T cells, B-cell-depleted T cells, or PBMCs.

The CDR3 is 15 residues long. Germline V CDR1 and CDR2: SGHNT, YENEEA. Unmatched junction bases numbered 10, after V lost 0 bases and J lost 11 bases. Original handling: Amplified reference gene primers provided the basis for estimating nucleated cell counts. Assay: immunoSEQ multiplex PCR; the TCRdb copy retains only in-frame clones and omits some. D and trimming come from the DNA, and the V and J calls and clone size come from that table. The table shows about 500,000 clones, with around 90% occurring only once. Patients of the Seattle cohort, enrolled during active infection, were followed longitudinally.

The receptor comes from a woman between 50 and 59 years old with COVID-19, enrolled during active disease. Sample: peripheral blood. V gene TRBV11-3 combines with J gene TRBJ2-3, with 8 bases fitting TRBD2. For the CDR3, the DNA is TGTGCCAGCAGCTTAGATTCGGCGGGGGGCTTCAAGCAGTATTTT. It specifies CASSLDSAGGFKQYF.